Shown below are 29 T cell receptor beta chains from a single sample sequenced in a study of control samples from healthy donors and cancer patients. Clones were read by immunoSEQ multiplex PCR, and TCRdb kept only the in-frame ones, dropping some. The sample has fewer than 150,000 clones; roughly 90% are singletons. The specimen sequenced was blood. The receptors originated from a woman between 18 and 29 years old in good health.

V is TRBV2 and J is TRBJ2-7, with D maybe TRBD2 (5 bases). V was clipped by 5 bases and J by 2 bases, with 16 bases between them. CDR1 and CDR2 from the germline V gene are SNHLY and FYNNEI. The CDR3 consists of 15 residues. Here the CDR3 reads CASSPAETPPYEQYF. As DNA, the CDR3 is TGTGCCAGCAGTCCAGCGGAAACCCCCCCCTACGAGCAGTACTTC.

The CDR3 nucleotides are TGCAGCGTTGAAGGCAGGAGTACTGAAGCTTTCTTT. Its translation: CSVEGRSTEAFF. This chain uses TRBV29-1 with TRBJ1-1, with D unclear. CDR1 is SQVTM, CDR2 ANQGSEA, per germline. V lost 1 base to trimming and J lost 5 bases, with 8 bases between them. The CDR3 covers 12 residues.

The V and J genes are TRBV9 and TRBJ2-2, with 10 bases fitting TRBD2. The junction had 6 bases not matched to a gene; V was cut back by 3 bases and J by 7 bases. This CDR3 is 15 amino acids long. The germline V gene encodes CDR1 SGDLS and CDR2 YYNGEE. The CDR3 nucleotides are TGTGCCAGCAGCGCTACTAGCGGGGTCGGCGGGGAGCTGTTTTTT. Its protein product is CASSATSGVGGELFF.

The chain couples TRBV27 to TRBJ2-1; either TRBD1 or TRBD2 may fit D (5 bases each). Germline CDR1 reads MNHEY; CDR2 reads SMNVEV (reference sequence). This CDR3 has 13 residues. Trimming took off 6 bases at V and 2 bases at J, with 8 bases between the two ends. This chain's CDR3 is CASRWDPYNEQFF. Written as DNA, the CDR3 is TGTGCCAGCAGGTGGGACCCCTACAATGAGCAGTTCTTC.

The DNA for the CDR3 is TGCGCCAGCAGCTCTACCATATCCCAGGGAACTGAAGCTTTCTTT. Protein: CASSSTISQGTEAFF. This chain links TRBV5-1 with TRBJ1-1; possibly TRBD1 for D (5 bases). The ends were cut back, 3 bases at V and 5 bases at J, with 17 bases in the middle. Per germline, CDR1 SGHRS and CDR2 YFSETQ. The CDR3 is made up of 15 amino acids. Drawing the rest from reference TRBV5-1 and TRBJ1-1, the complete variable domain is KAGVTQTPRYLIKTRGQQVTLSCSPISGHRSVSWYQQTPGQGLQFLFEYFSETQRNKGNFPGRFSGRQFSNSRSEMNVSTLELGDSALYLCASSSTISQGTEAFFGQGTRLTVV.

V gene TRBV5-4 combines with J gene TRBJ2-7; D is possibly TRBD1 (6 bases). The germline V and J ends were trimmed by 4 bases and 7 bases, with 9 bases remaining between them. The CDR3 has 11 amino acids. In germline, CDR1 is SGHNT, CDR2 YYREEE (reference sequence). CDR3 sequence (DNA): TGTGCCAGCAGCATAGACAGGGAGCAGTACTTC. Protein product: CASSIDREQYF. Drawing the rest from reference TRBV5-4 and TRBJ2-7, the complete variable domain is ETGVTQSPTHLIKTRGQQVTLRCSSQSGHNTVSWYQQALGQGPQFIFQYYREEENGRGNFPPRFSGLQFPNYSSELNVNALELDDSALYLCASSIDREQYFGPGTRLTVT.

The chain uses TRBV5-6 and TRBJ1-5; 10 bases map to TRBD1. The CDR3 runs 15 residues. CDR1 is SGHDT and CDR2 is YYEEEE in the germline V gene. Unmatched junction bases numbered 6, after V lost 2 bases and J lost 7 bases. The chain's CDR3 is CASSFRQGAGQPQHF. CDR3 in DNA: TGTGCCAGCAGCTTCAGACAGGGGGCAGGGCAGCCCCAGCATTTT.

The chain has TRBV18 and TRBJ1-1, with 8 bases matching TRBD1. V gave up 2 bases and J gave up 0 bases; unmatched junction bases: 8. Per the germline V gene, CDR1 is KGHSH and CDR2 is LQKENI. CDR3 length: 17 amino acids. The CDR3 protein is CASSPSGQGLLNTEAFF. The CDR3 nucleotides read TGTGCCAGCTCACCAAGTGGACAGGGCCTCCTGAACACTGAAGCTTTCTTT.

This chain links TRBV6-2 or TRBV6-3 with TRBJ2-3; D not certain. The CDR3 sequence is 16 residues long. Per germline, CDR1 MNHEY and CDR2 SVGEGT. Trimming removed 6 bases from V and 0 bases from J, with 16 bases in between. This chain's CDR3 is CASSTFSFPSTDTQYF. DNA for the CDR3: TGTGCCAGCAGCACGTTTAGCTTTCCTAGCACAGATACGCAGTATTTT.

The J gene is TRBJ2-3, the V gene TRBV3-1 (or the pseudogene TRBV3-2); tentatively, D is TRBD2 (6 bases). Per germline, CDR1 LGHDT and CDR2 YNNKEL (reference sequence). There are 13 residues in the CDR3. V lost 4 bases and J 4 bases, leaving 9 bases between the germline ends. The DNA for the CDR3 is TGTGCCAGCAGCCGACTAGTATCAGATACGCAGTATTTT. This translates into CASSRLVSDTQYF.

CDR3 DNA: TGTGCCAGCAGCGTAGGTCCGGCAAATGAGCAGTTCTTC. This sequence encodes CASSVGPANEQFF. This chain joins TRBV9 and TRBJ2-1, with no clear D. Germline CDR1 is SGDLS and CDR2 is YYNGEE. With 0 bases removed from V and 7 bases from J, the gap between germline ends came to 8 bases. The CDR3 loop spans 13 amino acids.

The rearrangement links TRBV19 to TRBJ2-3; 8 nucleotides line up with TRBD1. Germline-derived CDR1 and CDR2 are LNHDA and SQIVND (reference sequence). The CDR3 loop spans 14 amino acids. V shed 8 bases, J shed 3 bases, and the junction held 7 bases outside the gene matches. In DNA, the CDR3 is TGTGCCAGTGGTGAGACAGGGGTGACAGATACGCAGTATTTT. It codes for CASGETGVTDTQYF.

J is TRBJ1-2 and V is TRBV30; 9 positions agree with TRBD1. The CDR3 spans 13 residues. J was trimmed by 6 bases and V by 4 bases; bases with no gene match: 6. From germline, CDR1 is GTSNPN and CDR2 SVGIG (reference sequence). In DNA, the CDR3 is TGTGCCTGGATTCGACAGGGGGGGCATGGCTACACCTTC. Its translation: CAWIRQGGHGYTF.

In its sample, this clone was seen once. CDR3 loop: CASRPTRGYNEQFF. CDR3 DNA: TGTGCCAGCAGGCCTACTAGGGGTTACAATGAGCAGTTCTTC. The rearrangement joins TRBV27 to TRBJ2-1, with D possibly being TRBD1 or TRBD2 (5 bases each). Trimming pared 6 bases from V and 4 bases from J, leaving 13 bases between. Germline CDR1 is MNHEY and CDR2 is SMNVEV (reference sequence). This CDR3 is built from 14 residues.

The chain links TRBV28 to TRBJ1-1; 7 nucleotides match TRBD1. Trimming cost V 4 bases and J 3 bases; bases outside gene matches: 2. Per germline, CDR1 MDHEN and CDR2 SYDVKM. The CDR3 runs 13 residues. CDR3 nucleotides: TGTGCCAGCAGTTACACAGGGGACACTGAAGCTTTCTTT. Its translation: CASSYTGDTEAFF. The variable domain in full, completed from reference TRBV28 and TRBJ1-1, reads DVKVTQSSRYLVKRTGEKVFLECVQDMDHENMFWYRQDPGLGLRLIYFSYDVKMKEKGDIPEGYSVSREKKERFSLILESASTNQTSMYLCASSYTGDTEAFFGQGTRLTVV.

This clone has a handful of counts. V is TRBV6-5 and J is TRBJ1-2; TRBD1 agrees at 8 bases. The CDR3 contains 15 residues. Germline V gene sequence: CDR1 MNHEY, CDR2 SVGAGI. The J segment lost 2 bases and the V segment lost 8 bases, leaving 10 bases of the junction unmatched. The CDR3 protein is CASLTKQGGNYGYTF. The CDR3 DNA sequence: TGTGCCAGCCTCACTAAACAGGGGGGAAACTATGGCTACACCTTC.

The CDR3 reads CASSVAGRAYEKLFF. In nucleotides, the CDR3 is TGTGCCAGCAGCGTAGCCGGCAGGGCTTATGAAAAACTGTTTTTT. J is TRBJ1-4 and V is TRBV9; tentatively, D is TRBD1 (5 bases). The V gene's germline CDR1 is SGDLS and CDR2 YYNGEE. This CDR3 comprises 15 residues. With 0 bases removed from V and 6 bases from J, the gap between germline ends came to 12 bases.

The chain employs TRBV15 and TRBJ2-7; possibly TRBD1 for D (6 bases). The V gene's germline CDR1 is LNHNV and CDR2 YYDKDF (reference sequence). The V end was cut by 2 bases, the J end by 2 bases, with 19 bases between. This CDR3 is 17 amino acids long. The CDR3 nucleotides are TGTGCCACCAGCAGATACGGCCCCGGGACACTGACCTACGAGCAGTACTTC. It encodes CATSRYGPGTLTYEQYF. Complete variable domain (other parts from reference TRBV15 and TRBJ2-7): DAMVIQNPRYQVTQFGKPVTLSCSQTLNHNVMYWYQQKSSQAPKLLFHYYDKDFNNEADTPDNFQSRRPNTSFCFLDIRSPGLGDTAMYLCATSRYGPGTLTYEQYFGPGTRLTVT.

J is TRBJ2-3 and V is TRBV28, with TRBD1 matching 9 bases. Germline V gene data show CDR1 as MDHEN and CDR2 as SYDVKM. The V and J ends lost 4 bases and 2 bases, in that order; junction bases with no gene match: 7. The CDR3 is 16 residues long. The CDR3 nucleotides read TGTGCCAGCAGTTCCGCCGGGACAGGGTCCACAGATACGCAGTATTTT. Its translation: CASSSAGTGSTDTQYF.

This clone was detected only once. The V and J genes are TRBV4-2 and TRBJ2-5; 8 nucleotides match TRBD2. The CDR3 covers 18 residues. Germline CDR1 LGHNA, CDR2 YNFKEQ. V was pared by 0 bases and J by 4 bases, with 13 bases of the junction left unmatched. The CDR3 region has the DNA TGTGCCAGCAGCCAAGAACCTCGGAGCGGGAGCGGAGGAGAGACCCAGTACTTC. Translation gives CASSQEPRSGSGGETQYF.

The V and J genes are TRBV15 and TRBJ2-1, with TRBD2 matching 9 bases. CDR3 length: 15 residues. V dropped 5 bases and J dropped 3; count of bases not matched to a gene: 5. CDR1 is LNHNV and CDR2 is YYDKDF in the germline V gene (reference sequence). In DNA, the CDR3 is TGTGCCACCAGCCCCCGACTAGCGGACTACAATGAGCAGTTCTTC. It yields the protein CATSPRLADYNEQFF. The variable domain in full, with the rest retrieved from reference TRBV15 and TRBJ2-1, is DAMVIQNPRYQVTQFGKPVTLSCSQTLNHNVMYWYQQKSSQAPKLLFHYYDKDFNNEADTPDNFQSRRPNTSFCFLDIRSPGLGDTAMYLCATSPRLADYNEQFFGPGTRLTVL.

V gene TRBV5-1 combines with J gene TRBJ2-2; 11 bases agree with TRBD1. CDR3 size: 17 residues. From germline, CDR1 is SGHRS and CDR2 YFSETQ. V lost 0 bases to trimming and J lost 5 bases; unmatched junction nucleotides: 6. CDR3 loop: CASSLASGTGGTGELFF. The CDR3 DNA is TGCGCCAGCAGCTTGGCTTCAGGGACAGGGGGTACCGGGGAGCTGTTTTTT.

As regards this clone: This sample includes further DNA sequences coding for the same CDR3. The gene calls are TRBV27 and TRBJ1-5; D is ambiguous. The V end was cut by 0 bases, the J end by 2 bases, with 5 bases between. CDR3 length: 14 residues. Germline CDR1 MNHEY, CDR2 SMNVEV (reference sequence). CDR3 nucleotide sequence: TGTGCCAGCAGTTTATCGAGGGGCAATCAGCCCCAGCATTTT. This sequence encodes CASSLSRGNQPQHF.

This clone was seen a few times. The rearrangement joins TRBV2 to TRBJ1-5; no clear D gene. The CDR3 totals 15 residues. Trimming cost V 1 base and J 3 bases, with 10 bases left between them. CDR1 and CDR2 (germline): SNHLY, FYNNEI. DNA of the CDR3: TGTGCCAGCAGTGAAGGCTGGAGGTCCAATCAGCCCCAGCATTTT. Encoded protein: CASSEGWRSNQPQHF.

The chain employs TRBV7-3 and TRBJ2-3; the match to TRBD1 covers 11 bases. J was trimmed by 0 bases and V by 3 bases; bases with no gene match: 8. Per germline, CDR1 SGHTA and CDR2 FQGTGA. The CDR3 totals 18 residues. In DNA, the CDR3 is TGTGCCAGCAGCTTTAAAGGGACAGGGGGAATGAGCACAGATACGCAGTATTTT. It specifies CASSFKGTGGMSTDTQYF.

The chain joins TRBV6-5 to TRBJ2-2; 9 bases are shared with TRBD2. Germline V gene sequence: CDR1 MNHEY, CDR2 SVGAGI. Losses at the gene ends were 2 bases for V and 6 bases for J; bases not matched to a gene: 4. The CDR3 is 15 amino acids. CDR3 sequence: CASSYLAGGSGELFF. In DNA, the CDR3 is TGTGCCAGCAGTTACCTGGCGGGAGGGTCCGGGGAGCTGTTTTTT.

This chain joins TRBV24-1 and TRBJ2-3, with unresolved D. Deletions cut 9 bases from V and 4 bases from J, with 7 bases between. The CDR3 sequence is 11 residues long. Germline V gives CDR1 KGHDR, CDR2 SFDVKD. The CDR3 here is CATSDADTQYF. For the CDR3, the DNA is TGTGCCACCTCCGACGCAGATACGCAGTATTTT.

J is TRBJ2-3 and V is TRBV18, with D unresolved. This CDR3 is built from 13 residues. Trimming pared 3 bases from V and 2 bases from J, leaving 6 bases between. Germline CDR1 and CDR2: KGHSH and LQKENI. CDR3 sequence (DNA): TGTGCCAGCTCACCCACCTTCACAGATACGCAGTATTTT. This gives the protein CASSPTFTDTQYF.

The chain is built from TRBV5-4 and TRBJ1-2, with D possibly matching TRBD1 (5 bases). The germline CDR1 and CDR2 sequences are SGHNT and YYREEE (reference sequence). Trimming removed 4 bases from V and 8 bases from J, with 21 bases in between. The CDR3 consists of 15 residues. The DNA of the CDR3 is TGTGCCAGCAGCGGGGTCCAGGGCCCGGTGGGGGGCTACACCTTC. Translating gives CASSGVQGPVGGYTF.